This T cell receptor (beta chain) appears in the sequencing data of a study of blood T cell repertoires in COVID-19 (dated by TCRdb to 2018 to 2021). Broadly, across the study: Samples from collaborators originated in the United States, Italy and Spain and spanned both the acute and convalescent phases of COVID-19. The prospective study material was composed of cDNA or gDNA derived from T cells, B-cell-depleted T cells, or PBMCs. The dataset comprised deeply sampled blood TCRbeta repertoires from subjects exposed to, actively infected with, or recovered from COVID-19. The repertoires were released in a freely available public database meant as a resource for research on the immune response to SARS-CoV-2. Samples were obtained from the ongoing ImmuneRACE study (first 160 participants) and from over a thousand subjects provided by 6 global collaborators. The sample metadata nearly always contained a de-identified subject ID, COVID-19 status, age in years and sex. Where available, HLA class I and class II types were obtained from metadata supplied by the sample provider rather than from assay-based typing.

Study-wide findings and limitations: The quantity of clinical and demographic metadata differed by source and by participant and was supplied without curation.

The immunoSEQ Assay, a bias-controlled multiplex PCR, was used to amplify TCRbeta CDR3 regions from genomic DNA. As for the authors' bioinformatics: The number of nucleated cells in each sample was estimated by amplification of reference gene primers within the assay. To quantify the absolute abundance of each unique TCRbeta CDR3 rearrangement, sequence reads were collapsed and filtered. For each sample, productive Simpson clonality was calculated as the square root of Simpson's diversity index over productive rearrangements. Not all clones reach the TCRdb copy of this immuneACCESS table, which keeps in-frame sequences only. Checked studies attribute under half of the gap to unresolved V genes and leave the rest unexplained. D and trimming were read from the DNA, whereas the V and J calls and clone size are those reported in that table. The sample has tens of thousands of clones on record, 80% to 90% of them singletons. 15% to 19% of the sample is in the top ten clones.

The CDR3 sequence holds 16 residues, the cysteine and phenylalanine included. The kept DNA is CDR3 alone, 48 bases in frame from the first base. Unmatched junction bases come to 13, with V trimmed by 4 bases and J by 5 bases. The germline V gene specifies SGDLS as CDR1 and YYNGEE as CDR2. For this clone: What this receptor recognizes is not known. Per-base quality was not reported, and no clone a single base away is much larger than it.

The collaborating institutions used their own protocols to collect whole blood in K2EDTA tubes. Collaborator samples were shipped for TCRbeta analysis as frozen whole blood, isolated PBMCs, or DNA extracted from either sample type. The chain couples TRBV9 to TRBJ2-3; 7 central bases correspond to TRBD2. The sequencing input was peripheral blood. This TCR derives from a human donor in a cohort sampled during active COVID-19. The donor label of this sample is uncertain. CDR3 reads: CASSPLGGSRGDTQYF. The base sequence is TGTGCCAGCAGCCCGCTGGGAGGGAGTAGGGGAGATACGCAGTATTTT. The full variable domain, completed from the reference TRBV9 and TRBJ2-3 proteins outside the CDR3, reads DSGVTQTPKHLITATGQRVTLRCSPRSGDLSVYWYQQSLDQGLQFLIQYYNGEERAKGNILERFSAQQFPDLHSELNLSSLELGDSALYFCASSPLGGSRGDTQYFGPGTRLTVL.